Described below is a single TCR beta chain sequence and its context. Samples came from patients with localized non-small cell lung adenocarcinoma. The data are from a study of CD4 and CD8 cells across lung adenocarcinoma regions. One entry per CDR3 protein results from TCRdb running MiXCR on the PCR reads. The table includes 12,000 or so distinct CDR3 sequences, 53% detected once. CDR1 and CDR2 from the germline V gene are WNHNN and SYGVQD (reference sequence). Trimming shortened V by 7 bases and J by 0 bases, and 19 bases separated the two germline ends. CDR3 length: 17 amino acids. The sample comprised CD8+ T cells from the center of a lung tumor. The chain links TRBV10-1 to TRBJ2-4, with a possible D match to TRBD1 (6 bases). This receptor was taken from a female donor with lung adenocarcinoma. The CD4 and CD8 labels of this study may be unreliable. In nucleotides, the CDR3 is TGCGCCAGCACAACGGACAGCCTAAGCCTAGCCAAAAACATTCAGTACTTC. It yields the protein CASTTDSLSLAKNIQYF.